This TCR beta chain was sequenced in a study of identical twins listed by TCRdb under 2016. General notes on the study: To test whether fetal clonotypes persist, this study deep-sequenced TCR alpha and beta repertoires from monozygotic twins, from unrelated adults of various ages, and from cord blood. To rule out contamination, the twin experiments were replicated at different times with different library preparation protocols. Summary of the overall study and its limitations: A weaker excess of twin sharing was found in beta out-of-frame sequences because the signal-to-noise ratio was lowered by fewer shared sequences. Compared with coincidental sharing between unrelated individuals, an excess of low generation-probability sequences was observed among out-of-frame TCR alpha sequences shared between twins. Recombination models systematically underestimated out-of-frame TCR alpha sharing in monozygotic twins but agreed with sharing between unrelated individuals. Conclusions relied on cross-sectional statistical analysis, since the same donors could not be followed over many years. Abundant cord blood beta clonotypes carried fewer insertions; young adult naive repertoires showed a weaker similar trend, while memory repertoires showed none. Invariant T cells such as MAIT and iNKT could partly confound zero-insertion analyses, though diverse VJ usage argued against this for most clonotypes.

Counted from cysteine to phenylalanine, this CDR3 has 14 amino acids. The CDR3 DNA has 42 bases and is translated from base 1. The V end loses 2 bases and the J end loses 3 bases, and a stretch of 11 bases separates them. CDR1 and CDR2 are read off the germline V gene as SGHRS and YFSETQ. This clonotype occurred many times. Its target antigen remains unknown. Base quality data are lacking; no much larger clone is found one base away. Every donor was a healthy Caucasian. The twin cohort consisted of three pairs of female monozygotic twins, all aged roughly 18 to 29 years. RNA for TCR libraries was isolated from peripheral blood mononuclear cells. Receptor amplification or capture employed 5' RACE. The sequencing machine was an Illumina HiSeq 2000. A universal primer binding site was introduced by template switching, and a unique molecular identifier was present in the final cDNA, enabling accurate counting of TCR cDNA molecules. Specific primers in the conserved constant-segment region were used to synthesize first-strand cDNA for TCR alpha and beta chains. To control for contamination, every cDNA library carried two barcodes: a SMART-Mk sample barcode plus Illumina barcodes. TruSeq adapter sequences, together with Illumina sample barcodes, were added in two successive PCR steps. The TCR alpha and beta cDNA libraries were sequenced on the Illumina HiSeq platform using custom primers. In the authors' own workflow: MiGEC processed the raw reads to extract unique molecular identifiers, while MiXCR was used to determine the CDR3 positions. For each individual, recombination models were inferred using an EM algorithm with the repgenHMM and IGoR tools. The tcR package in R was used for shared clonotype analysis, with sharing normalized by the product of cloneset sizes. Out-of-frame nonproductive sequences were analyzed to study raw recombination free of thymic and clonal selection effects. TCRdb applied fastp at Q25 and MiXCR to the public reads, then kept only in-frame beta chains. Under each unique CDR3 protein, matching rows form one entry showing the most common genes and DNA. In this record, the V and J calls reflect TCRdb's handling and not the investigators' own analysis. Counted in this sample were 750,000 to 950,000 distinct CDR3 sequences; 10% to 15% of them appeared once. The biggest ten clones account for roughly 1.5% of the sample.

Another study also made use of these data, one on yellow fever vaccine responses in identical twins. From that second study: According to the authors, in identical twins the way T cells responded to vaccination appeared partly convergent and partly personalized. In the study, vaccine-responding T cell clones were precisely tracked in identical twins.

The receptor was isolated from a woman aged 18-30 years in good health. This chain is built from TRBV5-1 and TRBJ1-2; a weak D assignment points to TRBD1 (6 bases agree). The sample consisted of PBMCs. The CDR3 here reads CASSFEGDYYGYTF. The DNA is TGCGCCAGCAGCTTTGAGGGGGACTACTATGGCTACACCTTC.